This T cell receptor (beta chain) was profiled in a study of identical twins. Overall study results and limits: Abundant beta clonotypes from cord blood had fewer insertions, unlike memory repertoires, which showed none.

As concerns this clonotype: Antigen unknown.

CDR1 MDHEN and CDR2 SYDVKM come from the germline V gene. Trimming cost V 2 bases and J 11 bases, with 9 bases left between them. The length of the CDR3 is 12 residues. Unique molecular identifiers were present on the cDNA, which also gained a universal primer site by template switching. Using its own MiXCR run on the 5' RACE reads, TCRdb lists one record per CDR3 protein. The sample has around 550,000 distinct CDR3 sequences; around 15% are singletons. This sample also appeared in a second study, on yellow fever vaccine responses in identical twins.

Sequencing was carried out using CD4+ T cells sorted from blood. The TCR sequence derives from a woman aged 18-35 years in good health. The chain is built from TRBV28 and TRBJ2-2; no firm D call. CDR3 nucleotide sequence: TGTGCCAGCAGTTTAAACCGGTTCGAGCTGTTTTTT. Translating it yields CASSLNRFELFF.